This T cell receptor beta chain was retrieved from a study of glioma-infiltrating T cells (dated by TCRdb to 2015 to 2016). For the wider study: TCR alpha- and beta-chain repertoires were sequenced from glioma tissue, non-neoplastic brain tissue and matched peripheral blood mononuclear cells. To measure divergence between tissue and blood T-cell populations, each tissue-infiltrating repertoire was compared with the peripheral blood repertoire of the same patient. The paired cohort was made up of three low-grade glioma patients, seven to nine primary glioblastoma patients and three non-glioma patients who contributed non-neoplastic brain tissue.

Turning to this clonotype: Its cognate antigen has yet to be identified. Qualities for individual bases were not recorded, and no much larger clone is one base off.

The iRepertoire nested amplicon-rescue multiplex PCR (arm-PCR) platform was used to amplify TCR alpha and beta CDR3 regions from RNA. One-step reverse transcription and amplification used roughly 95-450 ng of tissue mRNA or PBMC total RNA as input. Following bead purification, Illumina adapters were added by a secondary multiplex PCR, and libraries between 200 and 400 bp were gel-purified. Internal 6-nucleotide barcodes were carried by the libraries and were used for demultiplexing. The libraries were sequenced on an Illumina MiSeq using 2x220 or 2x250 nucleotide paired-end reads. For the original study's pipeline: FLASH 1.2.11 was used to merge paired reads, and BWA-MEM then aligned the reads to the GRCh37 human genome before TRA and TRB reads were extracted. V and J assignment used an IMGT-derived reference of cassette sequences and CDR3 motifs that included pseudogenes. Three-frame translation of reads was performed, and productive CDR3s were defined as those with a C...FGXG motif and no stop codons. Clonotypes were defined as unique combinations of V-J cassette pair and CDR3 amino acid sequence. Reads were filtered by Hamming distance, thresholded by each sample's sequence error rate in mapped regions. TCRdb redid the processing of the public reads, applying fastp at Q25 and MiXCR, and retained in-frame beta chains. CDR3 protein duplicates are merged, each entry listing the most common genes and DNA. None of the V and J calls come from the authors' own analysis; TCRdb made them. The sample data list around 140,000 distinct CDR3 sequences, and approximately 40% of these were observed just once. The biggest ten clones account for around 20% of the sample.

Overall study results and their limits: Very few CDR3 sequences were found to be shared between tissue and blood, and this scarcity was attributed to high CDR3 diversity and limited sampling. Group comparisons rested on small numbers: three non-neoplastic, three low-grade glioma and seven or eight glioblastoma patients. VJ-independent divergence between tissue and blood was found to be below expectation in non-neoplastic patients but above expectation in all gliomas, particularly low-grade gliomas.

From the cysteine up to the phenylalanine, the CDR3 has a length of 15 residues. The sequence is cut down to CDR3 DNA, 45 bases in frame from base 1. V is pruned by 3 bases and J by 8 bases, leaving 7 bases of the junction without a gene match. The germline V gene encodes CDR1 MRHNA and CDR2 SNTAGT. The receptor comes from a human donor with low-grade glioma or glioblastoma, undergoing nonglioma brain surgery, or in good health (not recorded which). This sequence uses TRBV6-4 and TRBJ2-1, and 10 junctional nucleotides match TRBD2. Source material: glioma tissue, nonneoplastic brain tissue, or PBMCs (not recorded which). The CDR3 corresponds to CASSEKSGGADEQFF. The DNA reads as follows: TGTGCCAGCAGTGAAAAGAGCGGGGGGGCAGATGAGCAGTTCTTC.